The 13 T cell receptor beta chains below come from one sample, sequenced in a study of T cells in Graves' hyperthyroidism and ophthalmopathy. Amplification yielded TCR beta CDR3 regions, with RNA transcripts as the source. During a first-round RT-PCR of the TCR CDR3, the HTBI primer set was used. TCRdb ran MiXCR on the multiplex PCR reads and lists one entry per CDR3 protein. The sample holds hundreds of thousands of distinct CDR3 sequences, roughly 17% seen once. Sequenced: blood. These receptors came from a woman aged 18-29 years with Graves' ophthalmopathy.

This clonotype has a count of ten or more. The V and J genes are TRBV2 and TRBJ2-7; TRBD2 agrees at 7 bases. V lost 8 bases to trimming and J lost 4 bases; unmatched junction nucleotides: 11. Germline values: CDR1 SNHLY, CDR2 FYNNEI. This CDR3 has 14 residues. The DNA for the CDR3 is TGTGCCAGCCTGAAGGGTGCTAGCGGATACGAGCAGTACTTC. Its protein product is CASLKGASGYEQYF.

This clonotype was observed many times. J is TRBJ2-2 and V is TRBV11-2; D not certain. The V end lost 0 bases, the J end lost 1 base, and 6 bases lay between the germline ends. The germline CDR1 and CDR2 sequences are SGHAT and FQNNGV. The CDR3 contains 15 residues. CDR3 nucleotides: TGTGCCAGCAGCTTAGAAATCCGGAACACCGGGGAGCTGTTTTTT. Amino acid sequence: CASSLEIRNTGELFF.

The chain couples TRBV5-1 to TRBJ1-1, with D uncertain. CDR1 is SGHRS, CDR2 YFSETQ, per germline. The length of the CDR3 is 12 residues. The V gene lost 0 bases and the J gene lost 7 bases, with 7 bases spanning the gap. The CDR3 protein is CASSLVADEAFF. In DNA, the CDR3 is TGCGCCAGCAGCTTGGTGGCGGATGAAGCTTTCTTT.

This clonotype has only a few counts. V gene TRBV6-1 combines with J gene TRBJ2-1; D not certain. Germline V gene lookup returns CDR1 MNHNS and CDR2 SASEGT. The CDR3 has 12 residues. V lost 3 bases and J 7 bases, leaving 7 bases between the germline ends. CDR3: CASSDYLNEQFF. The CDR3 nucleotides are TGTGCCAGCAGTGATTACTTGAATGAGCAGTTCTTC.

This clonotype was found many times. This chain uses TRBV7-2 with TRBJ2-5; D remains unclear. Germline assignment: CDR1 SGHTA and CDR2 FQGNSA. The length of the CDR3 is 14 residues. Trimming left V 3 bases short and J 4 bases short, with 12 bases between. CDR3 residues: CASSFNGFGETQYF. In DNA, the CDR3 is TGTGCCAGCAGCTTTAACGGTTTCGGAGAGACCCAGTACTTC.

The V gene is TRBV20-1, the J gene TRBJ1-5; D is perhaps TRBD1 (5 bases). V was cut by 6 bases and J by 4 bases, with 16 bases left in between. Per germline, CDR1 DFQATT and CDR2 SNEGSKA (reference sequence). The CDR3 consists of 14 residues. This CDR3 reads CSAHGGGVNQPQHF. CDR3 in DNA: TGCAGTGCCCATGGGGGGGGTGTTAATCAGCCCCAGCATTTT.

The rearrangement uses TRBV5-1 and TRBJ2-1; maybe TRBD2 (6 bases). There are 14 residues in the CDR3. In germline, CDR1 is SGHRS, CDR2 YFSETQ. With 7 bases removed from V and 9 bases from J, the gap between germline ends came to 20 bases. In DNA form, the CDR3 reads TGCGCCAGCGGTGATTGGGCGGGATCGGGTGAGCAGTTCTTC. Encoded protein: CASGDWAGSGEQFF.

This clonotype was counted at least ten times. The rearrangement joins TRBV30 to TRBJ1-1; D gene unclear. Germline V lookup: CDR1 GTSNPN, CDR2 SVGIG (reference sequence). The CDR3 covers 13 residues. Trimming left V 1 base short and J 1 base short, with 7 bases between. Here the CDR3 reads CAWSEVANTEAFF. In nucleotides, the CDR3 is TGTGCCTGGAGTGAAGTGGCGAACACTGAAGCTTTCTTT.

This clonotype has a count of ten or more. This chain uses TRBV27 with TRBJ2-7; D gene ambiguous. CDR1 and CDR2 (germline): MNHEY, SMNVEV (reference sequence). V was pared by 6 bases and J by 0 bases, with 15 bases between. The CDR3 has 15 amino acids. CDR3 nucleotide sequence: TGTGCCAGCAGCCCTAGGAGTGTGGGCTCCTACGAGCAGTACTTC. Residues: CASSPRSVGSYEQYF.

To note about this clonotype: The CDR3 ends on some other residue instead of the conserved phenylalanine or tryptophan, so this is likely a read error. The chain has TRBV2 and TRBJ2-2; 7 bases align to TRBD2. Per the germline V gene, CDR1 is SNHLY and CDR2 is FYNNEI. V trimming: 3 bases; J trimming: 7 bases; junction bases outside the gene matches: 20. The CDR3 length is 19 residues. The CDR3 nucleotides are TGTGCCAGCAGTGAGGTCGGCCGAGGGGAGGGGTTTGTTGGCGGGGAGCTGTTTTCT. It translates to CASSEVGRGEGFVGGELFS.

In its sample, this clonotype was seen many times. This chain uses TRBV20-1 with TRBJ1-1; D is unresolved. Between the trimmed V and J ends, which lost 7 bases and 0 bases, there was a span of 9 bases. The CDR3 is 12 amino acids. Germline CDR1 reads DFQATT; CDR2 reads SNEGSKA (reference sequence). The DNA of the CDR3 is TGCAGTGAAACCAACATGAACACTGAAGCTTTCTTT. This codes for CSETNMNTEAFF.

This clonotype appeared many times. The J gene is TRBJ2-1, the V gene TRBV20-1; the D is unclear. V lost 3 bases to trimming and J lost 9 bases, with 21 bases between them. The CDR3 length is 15 residues. Germline V gene data show CDR1 as DFQATT and CDR2 as SNEGSKA (reference sequence). The CDR3 reads CSASPAQSVKTEQFF. CDR3 DNA: TGCAGTGCTAGTCCCGCCCAGTCGGTCAAAACTGAGCAGTTCTTC.

This chain links TRBV7-6 with TRBJ1-3, with a weak D call TRBD1 (5 bases). CDR3 length equals 13 residues. Germline lookup yields CDR1 SGHVS and CDR2 FNYEAQ. V was clipped by 2 bases and J by 8 bases, with 10 bases between them. For the CDR3, the DNA is TGTGCCAGCAGCTTAAGGCAGGGACACACCATATATTTT. Translated: CASSLRQGHTIYF.